The T cell receptor beta chain under discussion was sequenced for a study of T-cell memory formation after mild COVID-19. This clonotype has only a few counts. Germline V gives CDR1 WNHNN, CDR2 SYGVQD (reference sequence). V was clipped by 10 bases and J by 5 bases, with 11 bases between them. The CDR3 spans 11 residues. Via MiXCR, TCRdb re-called the 5' RACE reads, giving one row per CDR3 protein. The data contain a few hundred thousand distinct CDR3 sequences, 14% of them singletons. The chain carries TRBV10-1 and TRBJ1-1, with D uncertain. The receptor's source is a man aged 18 to 30 who had mild COVID-19 (a few samples of this study predate the infection). Cell type and time point are not known. Sequencing input: PBMCs or a T cell subset sorted from them (not recorded which). The CDR3 sequence: CATSEGTEAFF. CDR3 coding DNA: TGCGCCACCTCTGAGGGAACTGAAGCTTTCTTT.